This T cell receptor beta chain emerged from a study of cytomegalovirus exposure and HLA in healthy donors (dated by TCRdb to the late 2010s). Concerning the study at large: In an earlier analysis of some 610 of the donors, around 300 Gb of sequence data and approximately 100 million unique TCR beta sequences from some 170 million T cells were reported. Approximately 300 gigabases of sequencing data and roughly 80 million unique TCR sequences made up an early release that covered 500 to 700 HLA-typed donors. The genetic ancestry cluster associated with self-reported Caucasian donors included 81% of the 398 genotyped donors. The aim of the study was to test whether cataloging public T cell receptors could identify signatures of past pathogen exposure. The T cell repertoires of 666 subjects were profiled by immunosequencing and related to cytomegalovirus serostatus. In addition to the first cohort of 666 subjects, a separate validation cohort of 120 different subjects was used. To predict cytomegalovirus infection status, the study combined high-throughput TCR immunosequencing, statistical association of individual TCRs with disease status, and machine learning. To study patterns of TCR occurrence, a later analysis re-analyzed previously published TCR beta repertoires from several hundred donors and added high-resolution HLA genotyping. In the later analysis, no new phenotypic data were used to find candidate immune exposures; instead, reliance was placed on TCR beta sequences and their occurrence across donors. An earlier analysis of about 600 of the donors used high-throughput TCR beta sequencing to judge whether each TCR beta V gene segment behaved as functional or pseudogenic. Alongside the repertoire data, information on donor age, sex, ethnicity and CMV serostatus was compiled. A later genetic analysis took genome-wide SNP genotypes for about 60% of the roughly 670 donors and used that subset as a discovery cohort. Every repertoire in the discovery cohort had been generated on one and the same sequencing platform. Both class I and class II loci were covered by HLA typing, at four-digit resolution. Typing coverage varied by locus: roughly 629-630 donors for A, B, C, DRB1 and DQB1; some 520 for DQA1; approximately 610 for DPA1; around 450 for DPB1. Several DR-DQ haplotypes were handled as single units for association and clustering, since linkage in the cohort was strong. Among 398 genotyped donors of the cohort, an average of 235,054 unique TCR beta nucleotide sequences were sequenced per donor, roughly a sixth of them non-productive.

In total, 630 or so healthy bone marrow donors made up the cohort. All cohort members were sampled while nominally healthy, although unrecorded immune exposures were likely present. The donor tested CMV seronegative, placing the donor among the roughly 400 seronegative members of the cohort. A peripheral blood sample was provided by each donor, and peripheral blood mononuclear cells were used for TCR beta sequencing. The Qiagen DNeasy Blood Extraction Kit was used to extract genomic DNA from the blood cell samples. Preparation of the library involved the immunoSEQ multiplex PCR assay. For the multiplex PCR, a mixture combining 60 forward primers for TCR Vbeta segments and 13 reverse primers for TCR Jbeta segments was used. The CDR3 region of rearranged TCR beta genes was amplified from genomic DNA by a multiplex PCR assay. The amplified TCR beta libraries were sequenced on the Illumina HiSeq System as 87-base-pair reads. The authors' pipeline ran thus. In a later analysis, some 80 million unique TCR beta chains were counted across the roughly 610 repertoires, and about 10 million of these chains were shared by at least two donors. Raw reads were error-corrected and collapsed into unique sequences by a nearest-neighbor algorithm in which closely related sequences were merged to remove PCR and sequencing errors. CDR3 sequences were aligned to IMGT reference sequences to assign V, D and J gene segments. For a sequence to be retained, at least a six-nucleotide match to both a V gene segment and a J gene segment was required. A rearrangement counted as productive if the CDR3 had no stop codons and remained in frame with V and J, and every other rearrangement counted as non-productive. Following IMGT convention, CDR3 was defined as the stretch from the second conserved V-encoded cysteine up to the conserved J-encoded phenylalanine. Sequences without an unambiguous match to a single V gene segment were excluded from the earlier analysis of several hundred of the donors. An earlier analysis of 587 of the donors called V segments functional above 56.7% productive rearrangements and segregating when the between-donor standard deviation exceeded 5%. A statistical classification framework was built for diagnosing cytomegalovirus status from the catalog of TCR beta chain sequences. In a later analysis, TCR nucleotide sequences were compared against IMGT/GENE-DB human TR gene sequences so that V and J genes could be assigned. Using the TCRdist pipeline, a later analysis assigned CDR3 sequences along with most-parsimonious VDJ recombination scenarios. A later analysis defined each TCR beta chain by its CDR3 amino acid sequence plus V-gene family, and excluded reads lacking a unique V-gene family. As a way to deal with suspected cross-contamination and a sequencing artifact, a later analysis dropped approximately 570 nucleotide sequences that were highly shared and had low generation probability. In a later analysis, a clonal expansion index was calculated for each public chain from normalized within-repertoire ranks of inferred template counts. In a later analysis, generation probabilities were computed using a VDJ recombination model fitted to out-of-frame rearrangements, and the results were checked against IGoR. Hypergeometric tests were used in a later analysis to score TCR-TCR, TCR-HLA and TCR-CMV co-occurrence, with a repertoire-size bias correction applied to the TCR pairs. In a later analysis, false discovery rates were estimated by permuting HLA or CMV assignments 20 times. In a later analysis, co-occurring TCRs were grouped with DBSCAN, and TCRdist sequence similarity was added when clustering was performed within HLA-allele-positive subsets. Co-occurrence clustering excluded repertoires with fewer than 30,000 or more than 120,000 public chains, plus five with anomalous nucleotide sharing. In TCRdb, the immuneACCESS table is reduced to in-frame sequences with V and J assigned. These tables do not hold every clone; where another copy was compared, an unresolved V gene accounts for under half, and the others remain unexplained. The DNA was the basis for D and trimming; V, J and clone size are from that table. The sample data list about 200,000 clones, and 80% to 85% of these were observed just once. Clones ranked in the top ten supply less than 3% of the sample.

The CDR3, cysteine through phenylalanine, is 16 amino acids long. Only the CDR3 DNA is retained, 48 bases long and in frame from the first base. Trimming at the junction amounts to 0 bases on V and 4 bases on J, and the germline ends lie 15 bases apart. The germline V gene specifies MNHNS as CDR1 and SASEGT as CDR2. Comment on this clone: What this receptor recognizes is not known. Base qualities are not at hand, and no much larger clone is one base apart. The sample has other DNA sequences that encode this CDR3 too.

The research as a whole found: A later analysis found that HLA-associated TCR beta chains were more clonally expanded and had lower generation probabilities than equally common non-associated chains. Compared with the roughly 710-donor mean, donors in an Asian-associated ancestry cluster had fewer N-insertions in productive TCRs, according to a later genetic analysis. Some IMGT-functional V segments, including TRBV6-2 and TRBV6-3, could not be distinguished by the 87-base-pair reads and were therefore excluded. Linkage disequilibrium might explain the correlated functional status among segregating V segments, but an unknown experimental factor could not be excluded. In a later analysis, several top co-occurrence clusters were reported to appear linked to parvovirus B19, influenza, CMV and Epstein-Barr virus. Broadly in line with IMGT annotations, most TCR beta V segments showed up in productive rearrangements about 87% or about 30% of the time in an earlier analysis of around 600 of the donors. Because counts were too low, around 17 rarely observed V segments, including chromosome 9 orphons, were left out of the earlier analysis of approximately 500 of the donors. In vitro tests confirmed that a few of the cytomegalovirus-associated TCR beta chains recognize cytomegalovirus antigens. The study gave a list of roughly 150 TCR beta chains associated with cytomegalovirus. A further reported finding was that TCR beta sequences accurately predicted the HLA-A and HLA-B alleles for most subjects in the first cohort. The only immune exposure information available for the cohort was CMV serostatus. The classifier was reported to diagnose cytomegalovirus status with high specificity and sensitivity in both the original cohort and the validation cohort. At a false discovery rate of 0.05, a later analysis linked under 20,000 TCR beta sequences to specific HLA alleles. Presence/absence analyses assumed roughly uniform sequencing depth across donors, an assumption that may not hold. In a later analysis, most CMV-associated TCR beta chains were found to appear HLA-restricted, with HLA associations seemingly driven largely by CMV exposure. While some public TCRs were present in many individuals, most TCR sequences turned up only very rarely across donors. Because HLA typing was missing for some donors at each locus, association tests included only the typed subset. This cohort had only TCR beta chains sequenced, and the lack of alpha or paired-chain data limited which features could be detected. A later analysis found that TCR association rates varied across HLA loci, with DRB1 alleles showing the most associated TCRs and HLA-C alleles the fewest. When HLA alleles, especially DR and DQ, strongly co-occurred, TCR associations were difficult to assign to individual alleles. A later genetic analysis associated a missense DCLRE1C variant with V-gene and J-gene trimming of TCR beta chains, and an independent cohort replicated the association. A cluster of highly shared sequence variants was judged likely to be a technical artifact of the sequencing pipeline. It was suggested by the authors that the approach could potentially be generalized to other disease states and immunological phenotypes.

This TCR was recovered from a woman in her 40s in good health and CMV-seronegative. The source material was PBMCs. This receptor chain uses TRBV6-1 and TRBJ2-5, and perhaps TRBD1 as D gene, on 5 matching bases. The CDR3 reads CASSEADGRAGETQYF. The nucleotide sequence reads as follows: TGTGCCAGCAGTGAAGCGGATGGCAGGGCCGGAGAGACCCAGTACTTC.